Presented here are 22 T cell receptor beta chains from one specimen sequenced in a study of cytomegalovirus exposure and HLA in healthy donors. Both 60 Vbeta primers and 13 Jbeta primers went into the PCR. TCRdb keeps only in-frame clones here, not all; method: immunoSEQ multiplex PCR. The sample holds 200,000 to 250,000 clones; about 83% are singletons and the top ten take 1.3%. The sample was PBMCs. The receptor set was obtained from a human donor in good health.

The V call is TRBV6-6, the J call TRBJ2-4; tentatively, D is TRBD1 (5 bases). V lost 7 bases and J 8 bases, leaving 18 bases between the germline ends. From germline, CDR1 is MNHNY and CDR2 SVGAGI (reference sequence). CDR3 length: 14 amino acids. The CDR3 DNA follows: TGTGCCAGCACCGCAGGGCTTGGGTCGGACATTCAGTACTTC. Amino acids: CASTAGLGSDIQYF.

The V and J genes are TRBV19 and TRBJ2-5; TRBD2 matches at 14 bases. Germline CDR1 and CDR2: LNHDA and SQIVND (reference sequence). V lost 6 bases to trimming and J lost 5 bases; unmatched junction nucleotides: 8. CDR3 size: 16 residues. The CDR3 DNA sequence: TGTGCCAGTAGCGTGACTAGCGGGAGGGTCCAGGAGACCCAGTACTTC. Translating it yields CASSVTSGRVQETQYF.

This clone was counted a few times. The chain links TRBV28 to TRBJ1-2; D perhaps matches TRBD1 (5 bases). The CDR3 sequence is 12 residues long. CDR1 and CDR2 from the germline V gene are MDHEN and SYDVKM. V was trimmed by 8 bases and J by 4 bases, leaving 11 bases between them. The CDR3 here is CASLDSLYGYTF. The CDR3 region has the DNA TGTGCCAGCCTTGACAGCCTCTATGGCTACACCTTC.

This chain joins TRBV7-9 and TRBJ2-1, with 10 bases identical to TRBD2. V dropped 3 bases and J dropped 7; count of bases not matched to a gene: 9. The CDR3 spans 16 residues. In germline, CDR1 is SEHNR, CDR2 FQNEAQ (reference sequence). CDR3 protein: CASSLSLAGVENEQFF. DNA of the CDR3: TGTGCCAGCAGCTTGAGCCTAGCGGGAGTTGAGAATGAGCAGTTCTTC. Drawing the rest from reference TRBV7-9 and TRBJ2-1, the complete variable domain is DTGVSQNPRHKITKRGQNVTFRCDPISEHNRLYWYRQTLGQGPEFLTYFQNEAQLEKSRLLSDRFSAERPKGSFSTLEIQRTEQGDSAMYLCASSLSLAGVENEQFFGPGTRLTVL.

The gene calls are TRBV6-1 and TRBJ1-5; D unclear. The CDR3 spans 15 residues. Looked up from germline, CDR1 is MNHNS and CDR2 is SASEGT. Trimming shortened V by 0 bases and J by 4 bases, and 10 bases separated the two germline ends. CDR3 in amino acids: CASSEAGGKNQPQHF. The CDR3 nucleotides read TGTGCCAGCAGTGAAGCGGGAGGAAAGAATCAGCCCCAGCATTTT.

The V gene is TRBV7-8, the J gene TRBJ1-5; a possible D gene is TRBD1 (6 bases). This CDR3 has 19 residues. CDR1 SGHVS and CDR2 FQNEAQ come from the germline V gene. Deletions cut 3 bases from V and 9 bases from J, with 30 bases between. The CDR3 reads CASSLQGSRTALNQRPQHF. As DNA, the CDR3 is TGTGCCAGCAGCTTGCAAGGCTCTCGGACAGCCTTAAATCAAAGGCCCCAGCATTTT.

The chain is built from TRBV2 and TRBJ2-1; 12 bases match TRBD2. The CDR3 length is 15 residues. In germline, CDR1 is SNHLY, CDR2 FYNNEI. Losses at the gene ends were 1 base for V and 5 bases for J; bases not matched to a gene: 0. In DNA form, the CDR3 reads TGTGCCAGCAGTGAAGGGACTAGCGGGAACAATGAGCAGTTCTTC. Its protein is CASSEGTSGNNEQFF.

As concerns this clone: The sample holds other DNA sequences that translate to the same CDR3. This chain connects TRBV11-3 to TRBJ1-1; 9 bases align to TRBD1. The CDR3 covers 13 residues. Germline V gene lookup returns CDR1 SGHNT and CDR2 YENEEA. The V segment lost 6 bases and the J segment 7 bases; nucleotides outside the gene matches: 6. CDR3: CASSLDRGGEAFF. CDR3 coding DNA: TGTGCCAGCAGTTTGGACAGGGGTGGTGAAGCTTTCTTT.

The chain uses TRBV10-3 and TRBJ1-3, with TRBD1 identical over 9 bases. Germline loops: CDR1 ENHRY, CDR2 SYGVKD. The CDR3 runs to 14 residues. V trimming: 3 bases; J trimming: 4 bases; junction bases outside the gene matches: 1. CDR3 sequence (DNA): TGTGCCATCAGTGACGGGACAGGGGGAAACACCATATATTTT. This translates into CAISDGTGGNTIYF.

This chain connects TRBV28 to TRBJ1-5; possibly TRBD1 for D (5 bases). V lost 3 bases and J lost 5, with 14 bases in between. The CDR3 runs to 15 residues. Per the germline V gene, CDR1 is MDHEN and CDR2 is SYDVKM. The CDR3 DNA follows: TGTGCCAGCAGTTTCTTTACGGGGGTTGATCAGCCCCAGCATTTT. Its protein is CASSFFTGVDQPQHF.

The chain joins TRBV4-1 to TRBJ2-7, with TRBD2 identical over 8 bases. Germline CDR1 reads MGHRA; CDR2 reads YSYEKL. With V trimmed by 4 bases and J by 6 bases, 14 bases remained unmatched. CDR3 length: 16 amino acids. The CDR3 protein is CASSRASGPGLSEQYF. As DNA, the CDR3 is TGCGCCAGCAGCCGAGCTAGCGGGCCCGGTCTGAGCGAGCAGTACTTC.

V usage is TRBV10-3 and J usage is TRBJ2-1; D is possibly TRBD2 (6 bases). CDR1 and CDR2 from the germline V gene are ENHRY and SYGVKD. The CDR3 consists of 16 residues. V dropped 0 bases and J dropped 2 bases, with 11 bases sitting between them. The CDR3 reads CAISESMAGTYNEQFF. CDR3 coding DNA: TGTGCCATCAGTGAGTCGATGGCGGGAACCTACAATGAGCAGTTCTTC.

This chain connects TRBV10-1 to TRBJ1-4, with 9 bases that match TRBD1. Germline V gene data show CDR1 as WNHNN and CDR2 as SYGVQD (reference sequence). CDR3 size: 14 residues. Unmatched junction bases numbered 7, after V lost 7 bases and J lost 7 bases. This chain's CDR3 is CASTPGTGCEKLFF. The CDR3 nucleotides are TGCGCCAGCACCCCCGGGACAGGGTGTGAAAAACTGTTTTTT.

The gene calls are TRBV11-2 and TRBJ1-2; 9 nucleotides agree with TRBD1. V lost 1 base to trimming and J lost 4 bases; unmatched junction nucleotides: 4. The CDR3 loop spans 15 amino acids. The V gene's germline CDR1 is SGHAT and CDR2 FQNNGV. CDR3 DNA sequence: TGTGCCAGCAGCTTAGGGGGACAGGGAGCCTATGGCTACACCTTC. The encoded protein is CASSLGGQGAYGYTF.

The CDR3 bases are TGCGCCAGCAGCCAGCAGCAGGGGTTCTCCTACGAGCAGTACTTC. Residues: CASSQQQGFSYEQYF. This chain connects TRBV4-1 to TRBJ2-7, with D possibly being TRBD1 (6 bases). The CDR3 consists of 15 residues. V lost 3 bases and J lost 0, with 12 bases in between. Germline CDR1 MGHRA, CDR2 YSYEKL.

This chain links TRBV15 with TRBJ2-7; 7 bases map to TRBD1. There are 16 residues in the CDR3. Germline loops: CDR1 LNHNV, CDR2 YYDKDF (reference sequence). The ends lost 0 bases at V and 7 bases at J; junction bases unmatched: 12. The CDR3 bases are TGTGCCACCAGCAGAGAGGGACAGTCACAACCTAGGGAGCAGTACTTC. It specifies CATSREGQSQPREQYF.

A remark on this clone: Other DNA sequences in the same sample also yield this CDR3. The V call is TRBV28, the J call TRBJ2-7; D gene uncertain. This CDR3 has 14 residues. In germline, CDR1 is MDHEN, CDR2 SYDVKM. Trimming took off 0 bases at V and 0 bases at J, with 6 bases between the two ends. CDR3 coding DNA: TGTGCCAGCAGTTTATGGGGCAGCTCCTACGAGCAGTACTTC. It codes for CASSLWGSSYEQYF.

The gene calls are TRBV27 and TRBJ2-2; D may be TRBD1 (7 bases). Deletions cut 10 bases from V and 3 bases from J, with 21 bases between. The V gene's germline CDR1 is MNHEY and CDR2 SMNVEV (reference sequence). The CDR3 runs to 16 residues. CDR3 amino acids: CATTLIGRGDTGELFF. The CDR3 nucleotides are TGTGCCACCACTCTTATTGGCAGGGGGGACACCGGGGAGCTGTTTTTT.

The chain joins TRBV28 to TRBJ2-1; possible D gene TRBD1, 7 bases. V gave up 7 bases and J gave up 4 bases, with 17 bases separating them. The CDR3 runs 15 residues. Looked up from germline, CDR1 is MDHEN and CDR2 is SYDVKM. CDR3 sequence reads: CASKGGRGEYNEQFF. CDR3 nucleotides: TGTGCCAGCAAAGGGGGCAGGGGGGAGTACAATGAGCAGTTCTTC. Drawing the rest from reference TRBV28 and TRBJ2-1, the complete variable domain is DVKVTQSSRYLVKRTGEKVFLECVQDMDHENMFWYRQDPGLGLRLIYFSYDVKMKEKGDIPEGYSVSREKKERFSLILESASTNQTSMYLCASKGGRGEYNEQFFGPGTRLTVL.

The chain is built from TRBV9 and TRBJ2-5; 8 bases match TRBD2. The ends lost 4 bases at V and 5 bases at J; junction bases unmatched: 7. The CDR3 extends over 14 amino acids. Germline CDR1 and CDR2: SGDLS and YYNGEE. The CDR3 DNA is TGTGCCAGCAGCCCCAGCGGGGGCCATGAGACCCAGTACTTC. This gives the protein CASSPSGGHETQYF.

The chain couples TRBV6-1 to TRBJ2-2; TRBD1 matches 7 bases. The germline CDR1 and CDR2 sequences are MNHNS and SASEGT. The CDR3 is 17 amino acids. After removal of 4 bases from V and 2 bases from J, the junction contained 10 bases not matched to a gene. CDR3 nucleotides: TGTGCCAGCAGTGCCCAAAGGGGGCTGCAAAACACCGGGGAGCTGTTTTTT. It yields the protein CASSAQRGLQNTGELFF.

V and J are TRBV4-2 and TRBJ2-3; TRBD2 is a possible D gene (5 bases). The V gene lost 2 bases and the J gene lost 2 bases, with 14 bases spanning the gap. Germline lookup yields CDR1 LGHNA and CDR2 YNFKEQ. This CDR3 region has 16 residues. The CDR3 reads CASSQLSLGPTDTQYF. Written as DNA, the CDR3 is TGTGCCAGCAGCCAACTCTCACTAGGCCCCACAGATACGCAGTATTTT.